These T cell receptor beta chains were read from a single sample in a study of cytomegalovirus exposure and HLA in healthy donors. Produced via immunoSEQ multiplex PCR; TCRdb's table is partial and in-frame only. The sample holds about 180,000 clones, more than 60% seen once. The sequencing input was PBMCs. All receptors derive from a woman in her fifties or sixties in good health and CMV-seropositive. Each CDR3 is given with its conserved first and last residue. Fields, in order: clone size, V gene, D gene, J gene, CDR3 DNA, CDR3 protein. The D gene is left open where the match is weak. Clone size is stated in some rows and not others, as once, few, many or a class when expanded.

NA	TRBV7-2	TRBD1	TRBJ1-3	TGTGCCAGCAGCTTAGAAGCAGGGGGGATCTCTGGAAACACCATATATTTT	CASSLEAGGISGNTIYF
once	TRBV6-6	TRBD1	TRBJ1-5	TGTGCGGGGGCAGGGGGACGCAATCAGCCCCAGCATTTT	CAGAGGRNQPQHF
NA	TRBV7-2	TRBD2	TRBJ2-5	TGTGCCAGCAGCTTAGACCGCGGGGGGGCTAGGGAGACCCAGTACTTC	CASSLDRGGARETQYF
NA	TRBV7-6	TRBD1	TRBJ2-7	TGTGCCAGCTCAGGACAGGGGAAAGATTCCTACGAGCAGTACTTC	CASSGQGKDSYEQYF
NA	TRBV2	TRBD2	TRBJ2-7	TGTGCCAGCGGTTTCGGGTCTAGCGGAACCTACGAGCAGTACTTC	CASGFGSSGTYEQYF
NA	TRBV6-5	TRBD1	TRBJ1-1	TGTGCCAGCAGAGCAGGGACAGGGAACACTGAAGCTTTCTTT	CASRAGTGNTEAFF
NA	TRBV9	TRBD2	TRBJ2-3	TGTGCCAGCAGCCCCCTTAGCGGGGGCACAGATACGCAGTATTTT	CASSPLSGGTDTQYF
once	TRBV28	NA	TRBJ1-2	TGTGCCAGCAGTCCTCAGCGGGGCTACACCTTC	CASSPQRGYTF
NA	TRBV6-1	NA	TRBJ1-1	TGTGCCACCTCTCCTGTGAACACTGAAGCTTTCTTT	CATSPVNTEAFF
NA	TRBV19	NA	TRBJ1-2	TGTGCCAGTAGTACCGTGGGAGGTTCGGCTGGCTACACCTTC	CASSTVGGSAGYTF
once	TRBV2	TRBD2	TRBJ2-7	TGTGCCAGCAGTGTTCCCGGGACTAGCGGGAGGGCCTCCTACGAGCAGTACTTC	CASSVPGTSGRASYEQYF
NA	TRBV11-2	NA	TRBJ1-6	TGTGCCAGCAGCCACCTAGGATCACCCCTCCACTTT	CASSHLGSPLHF
NA	TRBV28	NA	TRBJ2-1	TGTGCCAGCAGCCCAGTGTCGGGAACTACAAGCTCCTACAATGAGCAGTTCTTC	CASSPVSGTTSSYNEQFF
once	TRBV27	NA	TRBJ1-1	TGTGCCAGCAGAGAGATGAACACTGAAGCTTTCTTT	CASREMNTEAFF
NA	TRBV5-1	TRBD1	TRBJ2-7	TGCGCCAGCAGCTGGGGCCCGGGACAGGGATCCTACGAGCAGTACTTC	CASSWGPGQGSYEQYF
few	TRBV15	NA	TRBJ1-1	TGTGCCACCAGCAGAGTGTCAGTTAACACTGAAGCTTTCTTT	CATSRVSVNTEAFF
NA	TRBV5-1	TRBD2	TRBJ2-3	TGCGCCAGCTGTACTTTGGGACTAGTGGGGGATACGCAGTATTTT	CASCTLGLVGDTQYF
NA	TRBV11-3	TRBD1	TRBJ1-1	TGTGCCAGCAGCCAGCGACAGGGGGCCATGAACACTGAAGCTTTCTTT	CASSQRQGAMNTEAFF
NA	TRBV18	NA	TRBJ2-1	TGTGCCAGCTCACCAGGCCGCCGATCCTACAATGAGCAGTTCTTC	CASSPGRRSYNEQFF
NA	TRBV10-3	NA	TRBJ1-6	TGTGCCATCAAGGGGGGGTACAATTCACCCCTCCACTTT	CAIKGGYNSPLHF
NA	TRBV6-5	TRBD1	TRBJ2-5	TGTGCCAGCAGTCGACCGGGACAGGGGCAAGAGACCCAGTACTTC	CASSRPGQGQETQYF
NA	TRBV6-1	TRBD1	TRBJ1-4	TGTGCCAGCAGTTATCCGGGACAGGGGAGGGTGTTTTTT	CASSYPGQGRVFF
NA	TRBV2	TRBD2	TRBJ2-5	TGTGCCAGCACGGGACTAGCGGGGTCAGAGACCCAGTACTTC	CASTGLAGSETQYF
few	TRBV5-1	NA	TRBJ1-5	TGCGCCAGCAGCTTGATGGGAGATCAGCCCCAGCATTTT	CASSLMGDQPQHF
once	TRBV28	TRBD1	TRBJ2-6	TGTGCCAGCAGCCTGGACAGGATCCGAGTCCTGACTTTC	CASSLDRIRVLTF
NA	TRBV16	NA	TRBJ1-1	TGTGCCAGCAGCCGGAGCCAGGGTGTCTCTGAAGCTTTCTTT	CASSRSQGVSEAFF
once	TRBV4-2	NA	TRBJ1-4	TGTGCCAGCAGCCAAGGAGACACACAGGGAAATGAAAAACTGTTTTTT	CASSQGDTQGNEKLFF
many	TRBV4-3	TRBD1	TRBJ1-2	TGCGCCAGCAGCCATATTGGACAGGAGTATGGCTACACCTTC	CASSHIGQEYGYTF
once	TRBV5-6	TRBD2	TRBJ2-3	TGTGCCAGCAGCAAAGGGACTAGCGGGAGACCCAGCACAGATACGCAGTATTTT	CASSKGTSGRPSTDTQYF
NA	TRBV19	TRBD1	TRBJ2-1	TGTGCCAGTATCCCTTCGGGGACAGGACACAATGAGCAGTTCTTC	CASIPSGTGHNEQFF
NA	TRBV5-1	TRBD1	TRBJ1-1	TGCGCCAGCAGCGCTGTGACAGGGGTGAACACTGAAGCTTTCTTT	CASSAVTGVNTEAFF
NA	TRBV5-1	TRBD2	TRBJ2-7	TGCGCCAGCCAAAGACTAGCCACAGACTACGAGCAGTACTTC	CASQRLATDYEQYF
NA	TRBV7-2	NA	TRBJ2-7	TGTGCCAGCAGCTTACGGTCCACCTACGAGCAGTACTTC	CASSLRSTYEQYF
NA	TRBV7-6	TRBD2	TRBJ2-5	TGTGCCAGCAGCTTAGTCGGGGGGGCCGTGGAGACCCAGTACTTC	CASSLVGGAVETQYF
NA	TRBV4-2	TRBD1	TRBJ2-3	TGTGCCAGCAGCCAGACCGTGGACAGGGAGATCACAGATACGCAGTATTTT	CASSQTVDREITDTQYF
NA	TRBV28	TRBD2	TRBJ2-7	TGTGCCAGCAGTATCAGCGGGAGTAACTACGAGCAGTACTTC	CASSISGSNYEQYF
NA	TRBV29-1	TRBD2	TRBJ2-1	TGCAGCGTTGAGGTCGGGGGGACCTACAATGAGCAGTTCTTC	CSVEVGGTYNEQFF
NA	TRBV27	NA	TRBJ2-3	TGTGCCGCGGGGGCGGGGTATTTT	CAAGAGYF
NA	TRBV4-3	NA	TRBJ1-2	TGCGCCAGCAGCCAAGATTTGCAGGGAAACTATGGCTACACCTTC	CASSQDLQGNYGYTF
NA	TRBV6-1	TRBD1	TRBJ1-1	TGTGCCAGCACCTCTAGGACAGGTTCTGAAGCTTTCTTT	CASTSRTGSEAFF
NA	TRBV7-9	NA	TRBJ1-4	TGTGCCAGCAGCCCTCGACAGTCCCTTAATGAAAAACTGTTTTTT	CASSPRQSLNEKLFF
NA	TRBV2	TRBD2	TRBJ2-7	TGTGCCAGCAGTGTAGGACGTAGCGGGGGATACGAGAGCTCCTACGAGCAGTACTTC	CASSVGRSGGYESSYEQYF
few	TRBV27	TRBD1	TRBJ1-2	TGTGCCAGCAGTAGGACCGGGACAGCTAACTATGGCTACACCTTC	CASSRTGTANYGYTF
NA	TRBV7-2	NA	TRBJ2-7	TGTGCCAGCAGCTACGACCGGGACTTCTCCTACGAGCAGTACTTC	CASSYDRDFSYEQYF
NA	TRBV7-9	TRBD2	TRBJ2-7	TGTGCCAGCAGCCCGGGGACTAGCGGGAAGGAGTACTTC	CASSPGTSGKEYF
NA	TRBV9	TRBD2	TRBJ2-2	TGTGCCAGCAGCCCACGCGGGGGGGGTAACACCGGGGAGCTGTTTTTT	CASSPRGGGNTGELFF